A selection of T cell receptor beta chains follows, all from one sample in a study of blood T cell repertoires in COVID-19. The table came from immunoSEQ multiplex PCR; TCRdb's copy has only in-frame clones and leaves some out. This table holds hundreds of thousands of clones, roughly nine tenths found once. Sequenced sample: PBMCs or T cells enriched from blood (not recorded which). These receptors were taken from a woman in her 30s who had recovered from COVID-19. CDR3s include the opening cysteine and the closing phenylalanine or tryptophan. Rows may omit the clone size; those that give it use once, few, many or a size class.

V	J	size	length	CDR3
TRBV5-1	TRBJ1-4	-	15	CASSFRTGYNEKLFF
TRBV7-9	TRBJ1-6	-	16	CASSPGTQINNSPLHF
TRBV6-5	TRBJ1-6	-	16	CASSYSGGLGNSPLHF
TRBV30	TRBJ1-2	-	14	CAWSGTGVSGGYTF
TRBV7-9	TRBJ2-7	-	15	CASSLGVGGHYEQYF
TRBV19	TRBJ2-2	-	15	CASRKGTGFTGELFF
TRBV29-1	TRBJ1-2	-	11	CSVPAGWGYTF
TRBV5-1	TRBJ2-5	-	15	CASSPQVTGQETQYF
TRBV2	TRBJ2-1	-	14	CASQTSGVYNEQFF
TRBV5-5	TRBJ2-1	-	15	CASSPLLSSYNEQFF
TRBV15	TRBJ2-3	-	15	CATSRATGATDTQYF
TRBV19	TRBJ1-2	-	13	CASRQPTNYGYTF
TRBV5-4	TRBJ1-1	-	13	CASSWTGASEAFF
TRBV27	TRBJ2-5	-	15	CASSLWLAGSETQYF
TRBV30	TRBJ1-6	-	14	CAPRPQGKHSPLHF
TRBV10-2	TRBJ2-3	-	15	CASSESRASTDTQYF
TRBV27	TRBJ2-1	-	19	CASSLNFDSRGSSYNEQFF
TRBV3-1/TRBV3-2	TRBJ1-1	-	14	CASSQGGGGTEAFF
TRBV28	TRBJ1-2	once	14	CASKPAGPNYGYTF
TRBV7-8	TRBJ2-3	-	17	CASSLPGTGISTDTQYF
TRBV14	TRBJ1-2	once	13	CASSLTQGHGYTF
TRBV29-1	TRBJ2-1	-	13	CSVFGTSFNEQFF
TRBV30	TRBJ1-5	-	17	CAWKQSGPGMGNQPQHF
TRBV2	TRBJ2-2	once	15	CASRPQGPVPGELFF
TRBV5-4	TRBJ2-2	few	15	CASSFGQGGPGELFF
TRBV18	TRBJ1-6	-	17	CASSPNPRQGYNSPLHF
TRBV2	TRBJ1-1	-	15	CASSGAGLSNTEAFF
TRBV10-3	TRBJ2-2	-	13	CAISVKLTGELFF
TRBV5-8	TRBJ2-2	-	16	CASSSLAGGNTGELFF
TRBV19	TRBJ2-7	-	15	CASSIRFRGIDEQYF
TRBV28	TRBJ1-2	-	14	CASSIYTGSYGYTF
TRBV6-5	TRBJ1-1	-	13	CASSQLGPTEAFF
TRBV5-1	TRBJ1-4	-	13	CASSRESWEKLFF
TRBV7-6	TRBJ2-3	-	16	CASSLTGTGSTDTQYF
TRBV7-2	TRBJ2-5	few	15	CASSKQGNIQETQYF
TRBV5-1	TRBJ1-1	-	14	CASSAGPTNTEAFF
TRBV7-8	TRBJ2-7	-	13	CATSVRGRREQYF
TRBV13	TRBJ2-3	-	15	CASSASGRGTDTQYF
TRBV5-1	TRBJ2-5	once	13	CASSPGFIETQYF
TRBV18	TRBJ1-2	-	14	CASSPGTAGGGYTF
TRBV7-6	TRBJ1-3	-	16	CASSFQGSVPGNTIYF
TRBV5-8	TRBJ1-2	-	15	CASSPRDNHNYGYTF
TRBV7-6	TRBJ1-4	-	16	CASSLSWQATNEKLFF
TRBV10-3	TRBJ2-7	-	16	CAISAGTSGISYEQYF